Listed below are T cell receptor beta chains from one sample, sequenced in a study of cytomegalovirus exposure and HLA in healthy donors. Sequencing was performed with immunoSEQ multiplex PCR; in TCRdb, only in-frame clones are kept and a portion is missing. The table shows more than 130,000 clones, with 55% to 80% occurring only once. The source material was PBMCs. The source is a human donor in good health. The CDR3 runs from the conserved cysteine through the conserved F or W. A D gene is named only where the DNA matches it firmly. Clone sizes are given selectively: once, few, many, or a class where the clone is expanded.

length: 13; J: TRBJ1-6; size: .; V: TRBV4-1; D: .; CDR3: CASSQDQGLLSHF; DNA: TGCGCCAGCAGCCAAGATCAGGGCCTCTTAAGCCACTTT
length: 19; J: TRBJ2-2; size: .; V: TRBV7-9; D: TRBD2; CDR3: CASSSRRTSGRPNTGELFF; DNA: TGTGCCAGCAGCTCACGACGGACTAGCGGGAGGCCGAACACCGGGGAGCTGTTTTTT
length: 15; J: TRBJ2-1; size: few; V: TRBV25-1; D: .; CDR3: CASSELRQMDNEQFF; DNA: TGTGCCAGCAGTGAGCTTCGACAGATGGACAATGAGCAGTTCTTC
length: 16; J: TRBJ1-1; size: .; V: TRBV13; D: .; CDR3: CASSLGWGVSSTEAFF; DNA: TGTGCCAGCAGCTTAGGCTGGGGGGTTTCCAGCACTGAAGCTTTCTTT
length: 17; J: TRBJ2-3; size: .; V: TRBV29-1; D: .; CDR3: CSVSSIARRWSTDTQYF; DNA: TGCAGCGTCTCATCGATCGCCCGGAGGTGGAGCACAGATACGCAGTATTTT
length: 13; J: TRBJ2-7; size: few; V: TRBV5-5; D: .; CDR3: CASSFVGDYEQYF; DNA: TGTGCCAGCAGCTTTGTCGGGGACTACGAGCAGTACTTC
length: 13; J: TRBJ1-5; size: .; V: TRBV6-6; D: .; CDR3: CASMEGRNQPQHF; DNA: TGTGCCAGTATGGAGGGACGCAATCAGCCCCAGCATTTT
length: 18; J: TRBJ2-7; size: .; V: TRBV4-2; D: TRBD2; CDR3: CASSQDTQGGDLTYEQYF; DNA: TGTGCCAGCAGCCAAGATACCCAGGGAGGGGACCTAACCTACGAGCAGTACTTC
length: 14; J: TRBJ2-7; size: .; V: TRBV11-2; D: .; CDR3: CASSFGSNSYEQYF; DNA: TGTGCCAGCAGCTTTGGCTCAAACTCCTACGAGCAGTACTTC
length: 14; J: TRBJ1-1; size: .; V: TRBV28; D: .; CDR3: CASSLLGARRRTFF; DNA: TGTGCCAGCAGTTTATTGGGGGCGCGAAGGAGAACTTTCTTT
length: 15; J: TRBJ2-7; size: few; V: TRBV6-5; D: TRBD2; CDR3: CASRAGLAGAYEQYF; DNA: TGTGCCAGCAGGGCGGGACTAGCGGGGGCCTACGAGCAGTACTTC
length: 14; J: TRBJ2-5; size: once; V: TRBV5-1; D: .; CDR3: CASSLQGNGETQYF; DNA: TGCGCCAGCAGCTTACAGGGAAATGGGGAGACCCAGTACTTC
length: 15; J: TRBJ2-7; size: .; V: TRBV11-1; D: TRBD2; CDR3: CASSPGTSVSYEQYF; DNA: TGTGCCAGCAGCCCTGGGACTAGCGTGTCCTACGAGCAGTACTTC
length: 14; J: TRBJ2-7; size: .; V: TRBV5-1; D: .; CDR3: CASSLTNSPYEQYF; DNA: TGCGCCAGCAGCTTGACCAACAGCCCCTACGAGCAGTACTTC
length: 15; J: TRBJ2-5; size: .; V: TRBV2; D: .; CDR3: CASSEQVGGQETQYF; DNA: TGTGCCAGCAGTGAACAGGTTGGGGGGCAAGAGACCCAGTACTTC
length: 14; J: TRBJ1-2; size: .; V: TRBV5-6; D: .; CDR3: CASSLARRVGGYTF; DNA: TGTGCCAGCAGCTTGGCCCGGCGGGTAGGAGGCTACACCTTC
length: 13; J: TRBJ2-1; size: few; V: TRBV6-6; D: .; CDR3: CATENDSHNEQFF; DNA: TGTGCCACGGAAAATGACAGCCACAATGAGCAGTTCTTC
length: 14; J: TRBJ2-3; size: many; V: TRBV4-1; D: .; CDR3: CASSQGEGADTQYF; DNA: TGCGCCAGCAGCCAAGGGGAAGGGGCAGATACGCAGTATTTT
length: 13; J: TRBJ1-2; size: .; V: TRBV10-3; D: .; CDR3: CATDQGSVGGYTF; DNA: TGTGCCACCGACCAGGGGAGTGTCGGTGGCTACACCTTC
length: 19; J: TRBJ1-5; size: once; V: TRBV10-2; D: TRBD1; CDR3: CASSEHLDRAPLLNQPQHF; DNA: TGCGCCAGCAGTGAGCACCTAGACAGGGCTCCCCTCCTCAATCAGCCCCAGCATTTT
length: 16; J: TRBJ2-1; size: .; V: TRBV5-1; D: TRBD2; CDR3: CASSVSGTSGRIEQFF; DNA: TGCGCCAGCAGCGTGTCCGGGACTAGCGGGAGAATTGAGCAGTTCTTC
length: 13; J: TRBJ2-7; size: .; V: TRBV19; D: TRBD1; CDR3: CASSAGQAYEQYF; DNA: TGTGCCAGTAGTGCGGGACAGGCCTACGAGCAGTACTTC
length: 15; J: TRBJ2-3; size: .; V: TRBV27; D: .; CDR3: CASRTVGSSGYTQYF; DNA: TGTGCCAGCAGAACAGTTGGCTCCTCTGGGTATACGCAGTATTTT
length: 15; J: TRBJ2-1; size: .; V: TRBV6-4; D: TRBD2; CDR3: CASSEGTSGYNEQFF; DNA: TGTGCCAGCAGTGAAGGGACTAGCGGGTACAATGAGCAGTTCTTC
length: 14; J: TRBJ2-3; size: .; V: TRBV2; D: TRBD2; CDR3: CASSEGEGPGTQYF; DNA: TGTGCCAGCAGTGAAGGGGAGGGCCCGGGTACGCAGTATTTT
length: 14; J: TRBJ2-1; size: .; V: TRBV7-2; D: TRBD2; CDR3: CASRTSGLGNEQFF; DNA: TGTGCCAGCCGAACTAGCGGACTTGGCAATGAGCAGTTCTTC
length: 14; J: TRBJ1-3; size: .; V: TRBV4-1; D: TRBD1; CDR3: CASSLGQGGNTIYF; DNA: TGCGCCAGCAGCCTAGGACAGGGAGGAAACACCATATATTTT
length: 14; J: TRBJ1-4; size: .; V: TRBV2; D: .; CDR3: CASALPGSNEKLFF; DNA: TGTGCCAGCGCCTTACCGGGGAGTAATGAAAAACTGTTTTTT
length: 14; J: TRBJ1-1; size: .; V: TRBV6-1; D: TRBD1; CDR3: CASSNRGRNTEAFF; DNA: TGTGCCAGCAGTAACAGGGGGCGGAACACTGAAGCTTTCTTT
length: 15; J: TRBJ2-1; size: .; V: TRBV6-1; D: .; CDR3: CASSEGAGSYNEQFF; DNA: TGTGCCAGCAGTGAAGGGGCTGGATCCTACAATGAGCAGTTCTTC
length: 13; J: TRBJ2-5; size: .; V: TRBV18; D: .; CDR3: CASSPGGAGTQYF; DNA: TGTGCCAGCTCACCAGGGGGCGCAGGGACCCAGTACTTC
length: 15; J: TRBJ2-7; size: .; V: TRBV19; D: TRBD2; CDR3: CASSIRLAGTYEQYF; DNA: TGTGCCAGTAGTATACGGCTAGCGGGTACCTACGAGCAGTACTTC
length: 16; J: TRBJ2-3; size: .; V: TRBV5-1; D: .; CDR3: CASSLAGPPRRDTQYF; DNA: TGCGCCAGCAGCTTGGCGGGTCCTCCCCGTAGGGATACGCAGTATTTT
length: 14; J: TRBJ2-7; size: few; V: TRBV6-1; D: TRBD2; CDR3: CASTGLAGVIEQYF; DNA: TGTGCCAGCACCGGACTAGCGGGAGTGATCGAGCAGTACTTC
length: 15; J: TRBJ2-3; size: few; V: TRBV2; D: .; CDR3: CASTLTRTDTDTQYF; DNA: TGTGCCAGCACCCTGACCCGAACAGACACAGATACGCAGTATTTT
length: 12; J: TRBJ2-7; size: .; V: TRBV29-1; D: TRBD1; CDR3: CSVWTGSYEQYF; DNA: TGCAGCGTCTGGACAGGGAGTTACGAGCAGTACTTC
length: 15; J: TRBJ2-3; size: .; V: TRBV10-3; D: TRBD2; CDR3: CAISDDGGGRDTQYF; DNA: TGTGCCATCAGTGACGACGGGGGGGGTCGAGATACGCAGTATTTT
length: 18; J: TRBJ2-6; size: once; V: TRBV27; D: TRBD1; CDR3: CASSQWTGPLSGANVLTF; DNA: TGTGCCAGCAGTCAATGGACAGGGCCCCTCTCTGGGGCCAACGTCCTGACTTTC
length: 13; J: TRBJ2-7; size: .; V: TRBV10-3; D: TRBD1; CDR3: CAFRDRVVGEQYF; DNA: TGTGCCTTCCGGGACAGGGTAGTTGGCGAGCAGTACTTC
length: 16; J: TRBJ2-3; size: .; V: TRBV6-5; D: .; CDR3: CASSYSTPTHTDTQYF; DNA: TGTGCCAGCAGTTACTCAACCCCCACACACACAGATACGCAGTATTTT
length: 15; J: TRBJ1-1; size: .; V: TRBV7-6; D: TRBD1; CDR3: CASSYRQGMNTEAFF; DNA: TGTGCCAGCAGCTACCGACAGGGGATGAACACTGAAGCTTTCTTT
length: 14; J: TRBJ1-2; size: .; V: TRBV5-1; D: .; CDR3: CASSLGDTDYGYTF; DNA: TGCGCCAGCAGCTTGGGGGACACGGACTATGGCTACACCTTC
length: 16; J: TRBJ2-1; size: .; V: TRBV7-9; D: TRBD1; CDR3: CASSRPTGGAKNEQFF; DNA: TGTGCCAGCAGTAGACCGACAGGGGGCGCGAAGAATGAGCAGTTCTTC
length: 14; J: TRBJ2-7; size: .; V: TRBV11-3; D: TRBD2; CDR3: CASSLGTSLGEQYF; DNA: TGTGCCAGCAGCCTTGGGACTAGCTTGGGGGAGCAGTACTTC
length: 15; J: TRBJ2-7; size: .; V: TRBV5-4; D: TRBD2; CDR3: CASSRTSGNSYEQYF; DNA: TGTGCCAGCAGCAGGACTAGCGGGAACTCCTACGAGCAGTACTTC
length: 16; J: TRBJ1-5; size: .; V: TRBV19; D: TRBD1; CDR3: CASSKEGAYGNQPQHF; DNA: TGTGCCAGTAGTAAGGAGGGGGCTTATGGCAATCAGCCCCAGCATTTT
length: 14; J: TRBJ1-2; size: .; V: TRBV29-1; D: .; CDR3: CSVGNRQVHYGYTF; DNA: TGCAGCGTTGGTAATAGGCAGGTCCACTATGGCTACACCTTC